The 30 T cell receptor beta chains below all came from one sample that was sequenced in a study of cytomegalovirus exposure and HLA in healthy donors. The PCR had 60 Vbeta and 13 Jbeta primers. TCRdb's copy holds only in-frame clones and misses some; the assay was immunoSEQ multiplex PCR. The sample has tens of thousands of clones, around 84% seen once. The source material was PBMCs. All receptors come from a man aged 18 to 29 in good health and CMV-seronegative.

V is TRBV19 and J is TRBJ2-7, with TRBD1 identical over 7 bases. The V gene end was trimmed by 3 bases and the J gene end by 5 bases; junction bases not matched to a gene: 7. From germline, CDR1 is LNHDA and CDR2 SQIVND (reference sequence). This CDR3 region has 14 residues. The CDR3 loop reads CASSIGRQGDEQYF. The CDR3 DNA reads TGTGCCAGTAGTATTGGTCGACAGGGAGACGAGCAGTACTTC.

The chain joins TRBV5-1 to TRBJ1-2; D unresolved. The CDR3 extends over 16 amino acids. Germline loops: CDR1 SGHRS, CDR2 YFSETQ. V was pared by 0 bases and J by 1 base, with 13 bases between. CDR3 sequence: CASSLGASPINYGYTF. The CDR3 DNA follows: TGCGCCAGCAGCTTGGGAGCCTCGCCCATTAACTATGGCTACACCTTC.

This chain joins TRBV9 and TRBJ2-7; the D gene is possibly TRBD2 (5 bases). V was cut by 4 bases and J by 7 bases, with 18 bases left in between. The CDR3 totals 14 residues. Germline V gives CDR1 SGDLS, CDR2 YYNGEE. CDR3 loop: CASSPAGRRMEQYF. In DNA, the CDR3 is TGTGCCAGCAGCCCCGCGGGCAGGCGGATGGAGCAGTACTTC.

This clone was counted a few times. The chain couples TRBV5-1 to TRBJ1-1; 8 bases match TRBD1. J gave up 0 bases and V 0 bases, and 4 bases lay outside the gene matches. The CDR3 spans 16 residues. Germline CDR1 reads SGHRS; CDR2 reads YFSETQ. CDR3 protein: CASSLDRGVMNTEAFF. Here the CDR3 DNA reads TGCGCCAGCAGCTTGGACAGGGGGGTCATGAACACTGAAGCTTTCTTT.

This chain joins TRBV29-1 and TRBJ2-1, with D perhaps TRBD1 (6 bases). The CDR3 is made up of 11 amino acids. The V and J ends lost 7 bases and 7 bases respectively, with 11 bases between them. Germline CDR1 SQVTM, CDR2 ANQGSEA. CDR3 region: CSAGAQNEQFF. The CDR3 nucleotides are TGCAGCGCAGGGGCCCAAAATGAGCAGTTCTTC.

This chain links TRBV10-1 with TRBJ2-1, with D unresolved. V lost 5 bases and J lost 9, with 17 bases in between. The CDR3 extends over 14 amino acids. Germline V gene lookup returns CDR1 WNHNN and CDR2 SYGVQD (reference sequence). The CDR3 DNA reads TGCGCCAGCAGTTACGGCGGCAGTACGAGTGAGCAGTTCTTC. Protein product: CASSYGGSTSEQFF.

This rearrangement joins TRBV15 to TRBJ1-5, with TRBD1 identical over 8 bases. This CDR3 is built from 15 residues. After removal of 1 base from V and 5 bases from J, the junction contained 4 bases not matched to a gene. Looked up from germline, CDR1 is LNHNV and CDR2 is YYDKDF (reference sequence). The chain's CDR3 is CATSRGTGRYQPQHF. The DNA for the CDR3 is TGTGCCACCAGCAGAGGGACAGGGCGATATCAGCCCCAGCATTTT.

The chain has TRBV19 and TRBJ1-3, with D perhaps matching TRBD1 (5 bases). The CDR3 totals 14 residues. Germline V gives CDR1 LNHDA, CDR2 SQIVND (reference sequence). Trimming left V 2 bases short and J 4 bases short, with 9 bases between. The CDR3 DNA follows: TGTGCCAGTAGTATACAGGGCGTCGGAAACACCATATATTTT. This gives the protein CASSIQGVGNTIYF. The whole variable domain, remainder taken from reference TRBV19 and TRBJ1-3, is DGGITQSPKYLFRKEGQNVTLSCEQNLNHDAMYWYRQDPGQGLRLIYYSQIVNDFQKGDIAEGYSVSREKKESFPLTVTSAQKNPTAFYLCASSIQGVGNTIYFGEGSWLTVV.

This clone was picked up a small number of times. The chain uses TRBV5-1 and TRBJ2-1; D remains unclear. Germline V CDR1 and CDR2: SGHRS, YFSETQ. V was pared by 0 bases and J by 8 bases, with 6 bases between. This CDR3 is 12 amino acids long. The CDR3 region is CASSLGRDEQFF. The CDR3 nucleotides are TGCGCCAGCAGCTTGGGACGGGATGAGCAGTTCTTC. The whole variable domain, remainder taken from reference TRBV5-1 and TRBJ2-1, is KAGVTQTPRYLIKTRGQQVTLSCSPISGHRSVSWYQQTPGQGLQFLFEYFSETQRNKGNFPGRFSGRQFSNSRSEMNVSTLELGDSALYLCASSLGRDEQFFGPGTRLTVL.

This sequence joins TRBV20-1 and TRBJ2-5; no reliable D call. Between the trimmed V and J ends, which lost 4 bases and 4 bases, there was a span of 7 bases. This CDR3 region has 11 residues. From germline, CDR1 is DFQATT and CDR2 SNEGSKA (reference sequence). The CDR3 loop reads CSANRAETQYF. The CDR3 nucleotides read TGCAGTGCTAACAGAGCAGAGACCCAGTACTTC.

The chain uses TRBV4-3 and TRBJ2-7; 9 bases fit TRBD1. The CDR3 contains 16 residues. Germline CDR1 reads LGHNA; CDR2 reads YSLEER. Trimming took 2 bases from V and 5 from J; bases not matched to a gene: 10. The CDR3 here is CASSQPTHRGRNEQYF. CDR3 coding DNA: TGCGCCAGCAGCCAACCGACCCACAGGGGGCGGAACGAGCAGTACTTC.

The chain uses TRBV13 and TRBJ1-6, with D hard to call. Trimming took off 2 bases at V and 6 bases at J, with 17 bases between the two ends. Germline lookup yields CDR1 PRHDT and CDR2 FYEKMQ (reference sequence). This CDR3 comprises 17 residues. This CDR3 is CASSLFQSSDRNSPLHF. In nucleotides, the CDR3 is TGTGCCAGCAGCTTATTCCAGTCTTCAGATCGTAATTCACCCCTCCACTTT.

CDR3 amino acids: CASRITGAGYTF. The CDR3 DNA sequence: TGTGCCAGCAGAATCACAGGGGCTGGCTACACCTTC. The rearrangement joins TRBV6-5 to TRBJ1-2; 7 bases are a match to TRBD1. The CDR3 runs to 12 residues. In germline, CDR1 is MNHEY, CDR2 SVGAGI. V was pared by 6 bases and J by 7 bases, with 5 bases of the junction left unmatched.

This sequence joins TRBV5-1 and TRBJ1-5; TRBD1 agrees at 10 bases. This CDR3 comprises 13 residues. The J segment lost 8 bases and the V segment lost 3 bases, leaving 2 bases of the junction unmatched. Germline V CDR1 and CDR2: SGHRS, YFSETQ. CDR3 sequence (DNA): TGCGCCAGCAGCTCGACAGGGGGCAAGCCCCAGCATTTT. Translation gives CASSSTGGKPQHF.

The chain links TRBV7-6 to TRBJ2-2; 9 positions agree with TRBD2. This CDR3 contains 17 residues. V was pared by 7 bases and J by 5 bases, with 14 bases of the junction left unmatched. The germline V gene encodes CDR1 SGHVS and CDR2 FNYEAQ. The CDR3 loop is CASNEGVGTSLTGELFF. The DNA for the CDR3 is TGTGCCAGCAACGAGGGGGTCGGGACTAGCCTGACCGGGGAGCTGTTTTTT.

This chain connects TRBV30 to TRBJ1-6; 8 positions agree with TRBD1. V lost 4 bases and J lost 4; bases outside the gene matches: 6. The CDR3 totals 15 residues. From germline, CDR1 is GTSNPN and CDR2 SVGIG (reference sequence). DNA for the CDR3: TGTGCCTGGAAAGCGACAGGGGCGTATAATTCACCCCTCCACTTT. Residues: CAWKATGAYNSPLHF.

This chain joins TRBV2 and TRBJ2-3; 8 bases align to TRBD1. The CDR3 is 14 amino acids. After removal of 4 bases from V and 2 bases from J, the junction contained 2 bases not matched to a gene. Germline assignment: CDR1 SNHLY and CDR2 FYNNEI. CDR3 sequence (DNA): TGTGCCAGCAGTGTCCAGGGGGCCACAGATACGCAGTATTTT. As protein: CASSVQGATDTQYF. Based on the CDR3 plus reference TRBV2 and TRBJ2-3, the full variable domain is EPEVTQTPSHQVTQMGQEVILRCVPISNHLYFYWYRQILGQKVEFLVSFYNNEISEKSEIFDDQFSVERPDGSNFTLKIRSTKLEDSAMYFCASSVQGATDTQYFGPGTRLTVL.

The chain recombines TRBV5-6 with TRBJ2-7; TRBD2 agrees at 7 bases. V was pared by 1 base and J by 0 bases, with 10 bases of the junction left unmatched. This CDR3 is built from 17 residues. Germline V gene data show CDR1 as SGHDT and CDR2 as YYEEEE. CDR3 sequence (DNA): TGTGCCAGCAGCTTGCGGGCTAGCGGAATCAGCTCCTACGAGCAGTACTTC. This encodes CASSLRASGISSYEQYF.

In this sample, this clone turned up a few times. This sequence joins TRBV18 and TRBJ1-2; D might be TRBD1 (6 bases). Trimming removed 0 bases from V and 9 bases from J, with 14 bases in between. Germline V gives CDR1 KGHSH, CDR2 LQKENI. The CDR3 is 14 amino acids. The CDR3 loop reads CASSPPSQGPSYTF. The CDR3 DNA is TGTGCCAGCTCACCACCGAGTCAGGGGCCAAGCTACACCTTC.

The chain links TRBV9 to TRBJ2-1; 7 nucleotides align to TRBD2. V dropped 1 base and J dropped 9; count of bases not matched to a gene: 4. CDR1 is SGDLS, CDR2 YYNGEE, per germline. This CDR3 is 13 amino acids long. CDR3 sequence reads: CASSVNWEGEQFF. The CDR3 DNA reads as TGTGCCAGCAGCGTAAATTGGGAGGGTGAGCAGTTCTTC.

This chain's CDR3 is CASSRDRGLGGYTF. CDR3 bases: TGTGCCAGCAGCCGGGACAGGGGGCTGGGGGGCTACACCTTC. J is TRBJ1-2 and V is TRBV5-8; 12 bases agree with TRBD1. The CDR3 loop spans 14 amino acids. Germline CDR1 and CDR2: SGHTS and YDEGEE. V shed 4 bases and J 8 bases; nucleotides not matched to a gene: 6.

The table lists this clone with a few counts. The V gene is TRBV6-1, the J gene TRBJ2-7; 10 nucleotides match TRBD2. The CDR3 sequence is 15 residues long. The germline V gene has CDR1 MNHNS and CDR2 SASEGT. The ends lost 2 bases at V and 6 bases at J; junction bases unmatched: 7. The CDR3 sequence: CASSEFSGRAGEQYF. CDR3 coding DNA: TGTGCCAGCAGTGAATTCAGCGGGAGGGCGGGCGAGCAGTACTTC.

The gene calls are TRBV27 and TRBJ2-1, with 9 bases matching TRBD2. The junction had 4 bases not matched to a gene; V was cut back by 2 bases and J by 5 bases. The CDR3 is 15 amino acids. The V gene's germline CDR1 is MNHEY and CDR2 SMNVEV (reference sequence). The CDR3 DNA reads as TGTGCCAGCAGTTTAAAGGGACTAGCTAACAATGAGCAGTTCTTC. Its protein is CASSLKGLANNEQFF.

This chain links TRBV27 with TRBJ2-7, with TRBD2 matching over 10 bases. The V gene end was trimmed by 5 bases and the J gene end by 4 bases; junction bases not matched to a gene: 17. The germline CDR1 and CDR2 sequences are MNHEY and SMNVEV (reference sequence). This CDR3 region has 18 residues. The CDR3 DNA reads TGTGCCAGCAGTCACTTGATACCGGGGACTAGCGCTGTGTACGAGCAGTACTTC. Translating gives CASSHLIPGTSAVYEQYF.

CDR3 amino acids: CASRGLANTGELFF. CDR3 DNA: TGCGCCAGCCGCGGACTCGCGAACACCGGGGAGCTGTTTTTT. V usage is TRBV10-1 and J usage is TRBJ2-2; the D gene is possibly TRBD2 (5 bases). Per the germline V gene, CDR1 is WNHNN and CDR2 is SYGVQD (reference sequence). V was cut by 8 bases and J by 0 bases, with 10 bases left in between. The CDR3 runs 14 residues.

The V gene is TRBV30, the J gene TRBJ1-5; D call uncertain. V was pared by 3 bases and J by 7 bases, with 13 bases between. This CDR3 is built from 13 residues. Looked up from germline, CDR1 is GTSNPN and CDR2 is SVGIG (reference sequence). The chain's CDR3 is CAWSPLERQPQHF. CDR3 coding DNA: TGTGCCTGGAGCCCTTTAGAACGGCAGCCCCAGCATTTT.

The chain couples TRBV6-1 to TRBJ2-3, with 10 positions matching TRBD2. The germline CDR1 and CDR2 sequences are MNHNS and SASEGT. The CDR3 covers 16 residues. The ends lost 2 bases at V and 1 base at J; junction bases unmatched: 3. CDR3 sequence (DNA): TGTGCCAGCAGTGAATTTCTAGCGGGAGGCACAGATACGCAGTATTTT. Its translation: CASSEFLAGGTDTQYF.

The rearrangement joins TRBV30 to TRBJ2-5; the D gene is possibly TRBD1 (6 bases). The J call may be incorrect, as the DNA end agrees better with TRBJ2-7. Germline-derived CDR1 and CDR2 are GTSNPN and SVGIG (reference sequence). This CDR3 is built from 14 residues. The CDR3 reads CAWSDRPEGGEQYF. In nucleotides, the CDR3 is TGTGCCTGGAGTGACCGACCGGAAGGGGGCGAGCAGTACTTC.

The V call is TRBV5-4, the J call TRBJ2-7; TRBD1 aligns across 7 bases. Germline V lookup: CDR1 SGHNT, CDR2 YYREEE (reference sequence). V dropped 2 bases and J dropped 2; count of bases not matched to a gene: 4. The CDR3 is 14 amino acids. The CDR3, as DNA: TGTGCCAGCAGCTTAGACAGGGTCCCCTACGAGCAGTACTTC. Its protein product is CASSLDRVPYEQYF. The whole variable domain, filled in from reference TRBV5-4 and TRBJ2-7, reads ETGVTQSPTHLIKTRGQQVTLRCSSQSGHNTVSWYQQALGQGPQFIFQYYREEENGRGNFPPRFSGLQFPNYSSELNVNALELDDSALYLCASSLDRVPYEQYFGPGTRLTVT.

The chain recombines TRBV29-1 with TRBJ2-7, with D perhaps TRBD1 (5 bases). V lost 2 bases to trimming and J lost 0 bases, with 14 bases between them. CDR1 and CDR2 (germline): SQVTM, ANQGSEA. The CDR3 contains 15 residues. CDR3 loop: CSVETPDISSYEQYF. The CDR3 DNA is TGCAGCGTTGAAACCCCGGACATAAGCTCCTACGAGCAGTACTTC.